This TCR beta chain was observed in a study of T cells in Graves' hyperthyroidism and ophthalmopathy. This clonotype was recorded a few times. Amplification of TCR beta CDR3 regions used RNA as the template. First-round RT-PCR of the TCR CDR3 relied on the HTBI primer set. TCRdb reanalysed the multiplex PCR reads using MiXCR and keeps one entry per CDR3 protein. The sample has hundreds of thousands of distinct CDR3 sequences, about 14% seen once. This CDR3 spans 14 amino acids. With 1 base removed from V and 8 bases from J, the gap between germline ends came to 17 bases. The germline V gene has CDR1 GTSNPN and CDR2 SVGIG (reference sequence).

The sequenced material came from blood. This receptor was obtained from a woman younger than 35 with Graves' hyperthyroidism. The chain combines TRBV30 with TRBJ1-2; no definite D call. CDR3 bases: TGTGCCTGGAGTGCTAGACGTTCCCTATGGGGCTACACCTTC. Residues: CAWSARRSLWGYTF.